This T cell receptor (beta chain) is from a study of STAT5B mutations in CD4+ large granular lymphocyte leukemia. CDR1 SGHKS and CDR2 YYEKEE come from the germline V gene (reference sequence). Trimming cost V 2 bases and J 6 bases, with 11 bases left between them. This CDR3 spans 13 amino acids. Produced via immunoSEQ multiplex PCR; TCRdb's table is partial and in-frame only. The sample consists of roughly 30,000 clones, approximately 86% of them appearing once. This receptor was obtained from a human donor in good health. The V gene is TRBV5-5, the J gene TRBJ2-5; D remains unclear. The sequenced material came from CD4+ T cells from blood buffy coats. The CDR3 is CASSFGLTKTQYF. The DNA of the CDR3 is TGTGCCAGCAGCTTCGGGCTTACTAAGACCCAGTACTTC. The variable domain in full, completed from reference TRBV5-5 and TRBJ2-5, reads DAGVTQSPTHLIKTRGQQVTLRCSPISGHKSVSWYQQVLGQGPQFIFQYYEKEERGRGNFPDRFSARQFPNYSSELNVNALLLGDSALYLCASSFGLTKTQYFGPGTRLLVL.